This T cell receptor (beta chain) was found in a study of early T cells in non-severe SARS-CoV-2 infection. Study overall: Bulk RNA taken from unsorted whole blood was sequenced, leaving chains unpaired.

Losses at the gene ends were 0 bases for V and 2 bases for J; bases not matched to a gene: 1. CDR3 length: 15 residues. Germline CDR1 is SGHRS and CDR2 is YFSETQ. Individual cDNA molecules were tagged with unique molecular identifiers, the study reported. Each CDR3 protein is one row after TCRdb ran MiXCR on the 5' RACE reads. The table lists about 46,000 distinct CDR3 sequences, over 8% of them singletons. Sequencing was performed on whole blood, taken at baseline. The chain couples TRBV5-1 to TRBJ2-1, with 8 bases aligning to TRBD1. The sequence derives from an adult who was a healthcare worker with PCR-confirmed SARS-CoV-2 infection or an uninfected control (not recorded which). In DNA form, the CDR3 reads TGCGCCAGCAGCTTGGCAGGGGGCGCCTACAATGAGCAGTTCTTC. It translates to CASSLAGGAYNEQFF.